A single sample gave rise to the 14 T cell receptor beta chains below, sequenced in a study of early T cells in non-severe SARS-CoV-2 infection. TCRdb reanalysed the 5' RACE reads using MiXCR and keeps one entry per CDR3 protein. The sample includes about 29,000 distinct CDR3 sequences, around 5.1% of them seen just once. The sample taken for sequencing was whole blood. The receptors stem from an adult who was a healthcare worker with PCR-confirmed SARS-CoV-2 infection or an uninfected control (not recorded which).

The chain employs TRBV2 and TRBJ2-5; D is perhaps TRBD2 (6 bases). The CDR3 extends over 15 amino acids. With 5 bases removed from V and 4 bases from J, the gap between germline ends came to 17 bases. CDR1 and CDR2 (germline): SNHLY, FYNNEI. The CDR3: CASSRSARRGETQYF. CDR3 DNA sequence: TGTGCCAGCAGTCGATCCGCCCGGCGGGGAGAGACCCAGTACTTC.

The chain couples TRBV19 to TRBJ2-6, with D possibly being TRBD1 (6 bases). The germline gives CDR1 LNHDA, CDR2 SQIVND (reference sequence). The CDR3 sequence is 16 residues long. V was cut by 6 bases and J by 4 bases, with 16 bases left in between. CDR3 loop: CASRSNLGAGANVLTF. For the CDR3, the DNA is TGTGCCAGTAGAAGTAACCTGGGGGCCGGGGCCAACGTCCTGACTTTC.

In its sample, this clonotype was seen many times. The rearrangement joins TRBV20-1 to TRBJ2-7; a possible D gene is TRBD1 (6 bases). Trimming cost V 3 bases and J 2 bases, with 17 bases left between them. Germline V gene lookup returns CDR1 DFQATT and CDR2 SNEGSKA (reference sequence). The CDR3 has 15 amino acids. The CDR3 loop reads CSARDSWARPYEQYF. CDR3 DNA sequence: TGCAGTGCTAGGGACAGCTGGGCTAGGCCCTACGAGCAGTACTTC.

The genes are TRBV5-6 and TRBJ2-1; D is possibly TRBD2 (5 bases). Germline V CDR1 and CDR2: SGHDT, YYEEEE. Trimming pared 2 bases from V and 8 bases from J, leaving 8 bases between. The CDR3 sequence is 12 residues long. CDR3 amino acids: CASSFRDDEQFF. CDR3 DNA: TGTGCCAGCAGCTTCCGGGATGATGAGCAGTTCTTC.

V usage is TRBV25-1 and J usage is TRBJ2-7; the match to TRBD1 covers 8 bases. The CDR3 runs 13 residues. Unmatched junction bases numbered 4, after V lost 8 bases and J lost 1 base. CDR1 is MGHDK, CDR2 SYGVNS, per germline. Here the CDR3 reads CASRGQGSYEQYF. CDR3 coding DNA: TGTGCCAGCCGTGGACAGGGATCCTACGAGCAGTACTTC.

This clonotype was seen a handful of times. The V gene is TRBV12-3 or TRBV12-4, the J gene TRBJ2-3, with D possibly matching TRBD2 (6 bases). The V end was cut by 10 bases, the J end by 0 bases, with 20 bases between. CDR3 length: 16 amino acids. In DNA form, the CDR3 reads TGTGCCATCTTACGGGGGAAGGGCTCTAGCACAGATACGCAGTATTTT. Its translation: CAILRGKGSSTDTQYF.

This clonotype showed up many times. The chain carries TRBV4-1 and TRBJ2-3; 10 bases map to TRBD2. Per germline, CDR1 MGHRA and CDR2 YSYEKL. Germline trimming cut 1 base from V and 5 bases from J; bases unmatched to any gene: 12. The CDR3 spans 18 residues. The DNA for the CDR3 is TGCGCCAGCAGCCAAGGCGCCCCCAGCGGGAGGGCCAGAGATACGCAGTATTTT. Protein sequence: CASSQGAPSGRARDTQYF.

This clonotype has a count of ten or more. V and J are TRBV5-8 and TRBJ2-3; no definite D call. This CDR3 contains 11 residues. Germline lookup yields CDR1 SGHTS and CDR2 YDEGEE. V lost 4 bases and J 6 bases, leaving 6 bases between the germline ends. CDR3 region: CASSIFDTQYF. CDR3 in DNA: TGTGCCAGCAGCATCTTCGATACGCAGTATTTT.

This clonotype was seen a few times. The CDR3 loop is CASSPTVTQETQYF. In DNA form, the CDR3 reads TGTGCCAGCAGTCCCACAGTAACCCAAGAGACCCAGTACTTC. The chain employs TRBV7-2 and TRBJ2-5, with no clear D. Germline V gives CDR1 SGHTA, CDR2 FQGNSA. With 6 bases removed from V and 1 base from J, the gap between germline ends came to 12 bases. The CDR3 is 14 amino acids.

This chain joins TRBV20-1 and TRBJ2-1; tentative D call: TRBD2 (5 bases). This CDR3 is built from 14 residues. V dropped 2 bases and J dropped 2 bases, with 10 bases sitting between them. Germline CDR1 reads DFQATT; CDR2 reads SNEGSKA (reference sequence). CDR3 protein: CSARLGGPYNEQFF. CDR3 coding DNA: TGCAGTGCTAGACTGGGCGGGCCCTACAATGAGCAGTTCTTC.

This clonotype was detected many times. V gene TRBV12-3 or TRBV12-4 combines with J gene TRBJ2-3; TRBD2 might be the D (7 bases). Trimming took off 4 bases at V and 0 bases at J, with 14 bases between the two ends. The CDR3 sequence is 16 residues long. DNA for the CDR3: TGTGCCAGCAGTTCGAGGGGGGGCCTTAGCACAGATACGCAGTATTTT. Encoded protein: CASSSRGGLSTDTQYF.

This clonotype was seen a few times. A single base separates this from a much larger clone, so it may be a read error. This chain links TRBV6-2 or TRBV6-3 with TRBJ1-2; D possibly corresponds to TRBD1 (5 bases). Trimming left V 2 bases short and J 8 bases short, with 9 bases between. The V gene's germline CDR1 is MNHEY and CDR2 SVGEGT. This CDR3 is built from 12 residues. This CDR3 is CASSYDSRGYTF. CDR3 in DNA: TGTGCCAGCAGTTACGACAGCCGAGGCTACACCTTC.

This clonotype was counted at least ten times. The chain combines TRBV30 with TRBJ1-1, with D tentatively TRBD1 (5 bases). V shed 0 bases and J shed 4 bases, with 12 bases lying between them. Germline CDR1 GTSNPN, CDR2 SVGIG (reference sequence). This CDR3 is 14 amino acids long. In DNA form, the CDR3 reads TGTGCCTGGAGTGTGGTCTCGAGGGGCACTGAAGCTTTCTTT. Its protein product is CAWSVVSRGTEAFF.

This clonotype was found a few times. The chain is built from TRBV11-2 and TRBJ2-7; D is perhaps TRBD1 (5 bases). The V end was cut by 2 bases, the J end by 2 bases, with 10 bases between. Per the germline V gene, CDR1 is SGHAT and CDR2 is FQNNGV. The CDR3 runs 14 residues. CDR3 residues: CASSLFQGPYEQYF. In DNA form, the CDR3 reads TGTGCCAGCAGCTTATTCCAGGGCCCCTACGAGCAGTACTTC. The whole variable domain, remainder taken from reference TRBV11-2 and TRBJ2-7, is EAGVAQSPRYKIIEKRQSVAFWCNPISGHATLYWYQQILGQGPKLLIQFQNNGVVDDSQLPKDRFSAERLKGVDSTLKIQPAKLEDSAVYLCASSLFQGPYEQYFGPGTRLTVT.